This T cell receptor (beta chain) was sequenced for a study of T cell responses to AZD1222 COVID-19 vaccine. Findings and caveats of the study: Seropositive AZD1222 recipients at baseline numbered only six or seven. Clonal diversity was possibly underestimated; the donors were predominantly white British and more often female. Two doses of AZD1222 preceded a rise in Spike-specific TCR breadth and depth. Dominant CD4 TCR responses targeted spike regions 160-218 and 743-854.

Trimming left V 4 bases short and J 6 bases short, with 18 bases between. This CDR3 spans 15 amino acids. CDR1 is SEHNR, CDR2 FQNEAQ, per germline (reference sequence). Generated by immunoSEQ multiplex PCR, the TCRdb table keeps only in-frame clones and is missing some. The sample consists of over 150,000 clones, 88% of them appearing once. Regarding this clone: Its target is not known.

This receptor was identified in an adult in good health. This rearrangement joins TRBV7-9 to TRBJ1-2; D is perhaps TRBD1 (6 bases). The source material was peripheral blood, sampled on day 0 of AZD1222 vaccination. DNA for the CDR3: TGTGCCAGCAGCTACAGTACTGCAGGGGCTGATGGCTACACCTTC. Encoded protein: CASSYSTAGADGYTF. Full variable domain (outside the CDR3, taken from reference TRBV7-9 and TRBJ1-2): DTGVSQNPRHKITKRGQNVTFRCDPISEHNRLYWYRQTLGQGPEFLTYFQNEAQLEKSRLLSDRFSAERPKGSFSTLEIQRTEQGDSAMYLCASSYSTAGADGYTFGSGTRLTVV.